The 9 T cell receptor beta chains presented below share a single source sample, sequenced in a study of identical twins. One entry per CDR3 protein, called by TCRdb with MiXCR from the 5' RACE reads. The sample has about 210,000 distinct CDR3 sequences; around 10% are singletons. Material: memory (CD45RO+) T cells sorted from blood. These receptors were collected from a woman between 18 and 30 years old in good health.

This chain links TRBV6-2 or TRBV6-3 with TRBJ1-3, with D tentatively TRBD1 (5 bases). Germline CDR1 reads MNHEY; CDR2 reads SVGEGT. The V and J ends lost 2 bases and 7 bases respectively, with 12 bases between them. This CDR3 has 14 amino acids. CDR3 amino acids: CASSYERGSNTIYF. In DNA, the CDR3 is TGTGCCAGCAGTTACGAGAGGGGATCGAACACCATATATTTT.

This chain uses TRBV6-6 with TRBJ1-1; D is unresolved. The CDR3 runs 12 residues. V dropped 2 bases and J dropped 11 bases, with 12 bases sitting between them. CDR1 MNHNY and CDR2 SVGAGI come from the germline V gene (reference sequence). CDR3 sequence reads: CASSYIRERAFF. In DNA, the CDR3 is TGTGCCAGCAGTTACATTAGGGAGCGGGCTTTCTTT.

The chain has TRBV6-1 and TRBJ1-2; unclear D gene. This CDR3 contains 13 residues. Germline V gene sequence: CDR1 MNHNS, CDR2 SASEGT. Trimming took 6 bases from V and 5 from J, leaving 13 bases between them. CDR3 loop: CASRASLSYGYTF. CDR3 nucleotides: TGTGCCAGCAGAGCGAGTCTATCATATGGCTACACCTTC.

This sequence joins TRBV6-1 and TRBJ2-7, with D perhaps TRBD2 (6 bases). Germline lookup yields CDR1 MNHNS and CDR2 SASEGT. This CDR3 comprises 14 residues. Trimming removed 9 bases from V and 6 bases from J, with 21 bases in between. This CDR3 is CARTGLAPWGEQYF. DNA for the CDR3: TGTGCCAGAACGGGGCTAGCGCCATGGGGCGAGCAGTACTTC.

This clonotype has just a few counts. V and J are TRBV6-5 and TRBJ2-5; the match to TRBD1 covers 8 bases. Trimming removed 2 bases from V and 4 bases from J; junction bases left unmatched: 3. Germline CDR1 reads MNHEY; CDR2 reads SVGAGI. The CDR3 has 14 residues. The chain's CDR3 is CASSYGGQGETQYF. The CDR3 bases are TGTGCCAGCAGTTACGGCGGACAGGGAGAGACCCAGTACTTC.

The table lists this clonotype with many counts. The rearrangement uses TRBV18 and TRBJ1-6; no reliable D call. V dropped 3 bases and J dropped 0 bases, with 6 bases sitting between them. The CDR3 has 15 residues. Germline CDR1 KGHSH, CDR2 LQKENI. The CDR3 DNA reads as TGTGCCAGCTCACCGCAGAGCTCCTATAATTCACCCCTCCACTTT. It specifies CASSPQSSYNSPLHF.

This clonotype occurred many times. This chain connects TRBV20-1 to TRBJ1-5; D gene unclear. There are 13 residues in the CDR3. Between the trimmed V and J ends, which lost 6 bases and 5 bases, there was a span of 14 bases. Germline V CDR1 and CDR2: DFQATT, SNEGSKA (reference sequence). CDR3 in amino acids: CSAVVAADQPQHF. The CDR3 nucleotides read TGCAGTGCGGTCGTAGCGGCCGATCAGCCCCAGCATTTT.

This clonotype was seen only a few times. The CDR3 nucleotides are TGCAGTGCTAGCAGCTATGGCTACACCTTC. Amino acid sequence: CSASSYGYTF. The genes are TRBV20-1 and TRBJ1-2; no clear D gene. Germline V gene sequence: CDR1 DFQATT, CDR2 SNEGSKA (reference sequence). This CDR3 has 10 amino acids. V lost 3 bases to trimming and J lost 4 bases, with 3 bases between them.

This rearrangement joins TRBV20-1 to TRBJ2-4; 12 nucleotides align to TRBD2. CDR3 size: 16 residues. J was trimmed by 3 bases and V by 6 bases; bases with no gene match: 9. CDR1 DFQATT and CDR2 SNEGSKA come from the germline V gene (reference sequence). CDR3 residues: CSAASGRARDKNIQYF. The CDR3, as DNA: TGCAGTGCCGCTAGCGGGAGGGCCAGGGACAAAAACATTCAGTACTTC.